The rows below give T cell receptor beta chains drawn from one sample of a study of untreated major depressive disorder. The table came from immunoSEQ multiplex PCR; TCRdb's copy has only in-frame clones and leaves some out. The data show approximately 15,000 clones, with roughly 91% seen just once and 0.75% to 0.85% held by the top ten. The specimen sequenced was CD4+ T cells from PBMCs. These TCRs come from a man aged 25-45 years with major depressive disorder. The CDR3 runs from the conserved cysteine through the conserved F or W. A D gene is named only where the DNA matches it firmly. Clone size is given for some rows only: seen once, a few or many times, or a class if the clone is expanded.

DNA: TGTGCCAGCAGCTTAGCCCCTACGCGATTATACGAGCAGTACTTC
CDR3: CASSLAPTRLYEQYF
V: TRBV11-1
J: TRBJ2-7
D: NA
size: NA

DNA: TGCGCCAGCACCTGGGGGCCAAACAATGAGCAGTTCTTC
CDR3: CASTWGPNNEQFF
V: TRBV5-1
J: TRBJ2-1
D: NA
size: NA

DNA: TGCGCCAGCAGGGTCCGTTGGGGGCCCTACGAGCAGTACTTC
CDR3: CASRVRWGPYEQYF
V: TRBV5-1
J: TRBJ2-7
D: NA
size: NA

DNA: TGTGCCAGCAGTTTTCGGCCTTTGAATGAAAAACTGTTTTTT
CDR3: CASSFRPLNEKLFF
V: TRBV28
J: TRBJ1-4
D: NA
size: NA

DNA: TGTGCCAGCAGGGCCCACAGGATCTCTGGAAACACCATATATTTT
CDR3: CASRAHRISGNTIYF
V: TRBV2
J: TRBJ1-3
D: NA
size: NA

DNA: TGCGCCAGCAGCTCCAGCGTGTCGGGACAGGGGGCAGATACGCAGTATTTT
CDR3: CASSSSVSGQGADTQYF
V: TRBV5-1
J: TRBJ2-3
D: TRBD1
size: NA

DNA: TGTGCCAGCAGCGTAGAGAGGCCAGATACGCAGTATTTT
CDR3: CASSVERPDTQYF
V: TRBV9
J: TRBJ2-3
D: NA
size: NA

DNA: TGTGCCAGCAGCATACCGGGACCCAGGGCCGGGGAGCTGTTTTTT
CDR3: CASSIPGPRAGELFF
V: TRBV11-2
J: TRBJ2-2
D: NA
size: NA

DNA: TGTGCCAGCAGCTTGTTTAGGCCAGCCCAAGAGACCCAGTACTTC
CDR3: CASSLFRPAQETQYF
V: TRBV5-6
J: TRBJ2-5
D: NA
size: NA

DNA: TGTGCCAGCAGCTTAGGGGGGAGTAATCAGCGCGAGCAGTACTTC
CDR3: CASSLGGSNQREQYF
V: TRBV7-8
J: TRBJ2-7
D: NA
size: NA

DNA: TGTGCCAGCAGCCCAGGGGTGGGATACAATGAGCAGTTCTTC
CDR3: CASSPGVGYNEQFF
V: TRBV5-6
J: TRBJ2-1
D: NA
size: NA

DNA: TGTGCCAGCAGCGTAGACAGTAACTATGGCTACACCTTC
CDR3: CASSVDSNYGYTF
V: TRBV9
J: TRBJ1-2
D: NA
size: NA

DNA: TGTGCCAGCAGTAAGGACCAGGGGTTTGGCAATCAGCCCCAGCATTTT
CDR3: CASSKDQGFGNQPQHF
V: TRBV6-6
J: TRBJ1-5
D: NA
size: NA

DNA: TGTGCCGCGGCAGGGGGTCCCCCCTACGAGCAGTACTTC
CDR3: CAAAGGPPYEQYF
V: TRBV6-6
J: TRBJ2-7
D: TRBD1
size: NA

DNA: TGTGCCAGCAGCCCCTGGCCGGCTGACACTGAAGCTTTCTTT
CDR3: CASSPWPADTEAFF
V: TRBV5-6
J: TRBJ1-1
D: NA
size: NA

DNA: TGCGCCAGCAGCTTGTTAGGGACCGACAACACCGGGGAGCTGTTTTTT
CDR3: CASSLLGTDNTGELFF
V: TRBV5-1
J: TRBJ2-2
D: NA
size: NA

DNA: TGCGCCAGCAGCTGGGGGACACAAGAGACCCAGTACTTC
CDR3: CASSWGTQETQYF
V: TRBV5-1
J: TRBJ2-5
D: NA
size: NA

DNA: TGCGCCAGCAGCTTAGGCAGATTCTCTTCCAACTATGGCTACACCTTC
CDR3: CASSLGRFSSNYGYTF
V: TRBV5-1
J: TRBJ1-2
D: NA
size: NA

DNA: TGTGCCAGCGACAGCGCAGGAGGAAAGACCCAGTACTTC
CDR3: CASDSAGGKTQYF
V: TRBV6-1
J: TRBJ2-5
D: NA
size: NA

DNA: TGTGCCACCAGCCCGACTAGGACGCAGACCCAGTACTTC
CDR3: CATSPTRTQTQYF
V: TRBV15
J: TRBJ2-5
D: NA
size: NA

DNA: TGTGCCAGCAGGATCAGGGTAACTAATGAAAAACTGTTTTTT
CDR3: CASRIRVTNEKLFF
V: TRBV28
J: TRBJ1-4
D: NA
size: NA

DNA: TGCGCCAGCTCCGAGGGGCAGGGAACCTATAATTCACCCCTCCACTTT
CDR3: CASSEGQGTYNSPLHF
V: TRBV5-1
J: TRBJ1-6
D: NA
size: NA

DNA: TGTGCCAGCAGTTTATACATACAGCAAGCTTTCTTT
CDR3: CASSLYIQQAFF
V: TRBV28
J: TRBJ1-1
D: NA
size: NA

DNA: TGTGCCAGCAGTGAAGTAAGGACAGTCAATCAGCCCCAGCATTTT
CDR3: CASSEVRTVNQPQHF
V: TRBV2
J: TRBJ1-5
D: NA
size: once

DNA: TGTGCCAGCAGCTTAGTAGGCCAAGAGACCCAGTACTTC
CDR3: CASSLVGQETQYF
V: TRBV7-9
J: TRBJ2-5
D: NA
size: NA

DNA: TGTGCCAGCAGTTCGTTTCCGACAGGGGGTTCACCCCTCCACTTT
CDR3: CASSSFPTGGSPLHF
V: TRBV5-4
J: TRBJ1-6
D: TRBD1
size: NA

DNA: TGTGCCAGCAGTTGGGGGGGGAGTGGGGGGCTAGGCAATCAGCCCCAGCATTTT
CDR3: CASSWGGSGGLGNQPQHF
V: TRBV27
J: TRBJ1-5
D: NA
size: NA

DNA: TGCGCCAGCAGCCAGGGCAGGACAGGGGCTTATGGCTACACCTTC
CDR3: CASSQGRTGAYGYTF
V: TRBV4-1
J: TRBJ1-2
D: TRBD1
size: NA

DNA: TGTGCCAGCAGCACGGACAGGGGGCGCGAGCAGTACTTC
CDR3: CASSTDRGREQYF
V: TRBV7-8
J: TRBJ2-7
D: TRBD1
size: NA

DNA: TGTGCCAGCAGTGAGGAGGGATCTGATGGCTACACCTTC
CDR3: CASSEEGSDGYTF
V: TRBV2
J: TRBJ1-2
D: NA
size: NA

DNA: TGTGCCAGCAAACCCTTTCAGGGCTTTACTCAGCCCCAGCATTTT
CDR3: CASKPFQGFTQPQHF
V: TRBV27
J: TRBJ1-5
D: NA
size: NA

DNA: TGTGCCAGCAGCTTGGACAGGGGGTTCAATCAGCCCCAGCATTTT
CDR3: CASSLDRGFNQPQHF
V: TRBV5-4
J: TRBJ1-5
D: TRBD1
size: NA

DNA: TGTGCCAGTACCCTATTGGACAGGGACACCGGGGAGCTGTTTTTT
CDR3: CASTLLDRDTGELFF
V: TRBV19
J: TRBJ2-2
D: TRBD1
size: NA